This T cell receptor (beta chain) was sequenced for a study of T cell clonality in common variable immunodeficiency. Study findings and constraints: CVID subjects had higher TCRbeta clonality than healthy controls, most marked in about a third.

This clone showed up many times. As yet, its antigen is unknown. Control and CVID samples contributed equal amounts of genomic DNA. Assay used: immunoSEQ multiplex PCR; TCRdb lists only in-frame clones, some missing. The sample has some 80,000 clones, none seen only once. Material for sequencing was peripheral blood mononuclear cells. This receptor was obtained from a person aged 18 to 75 in good health.

The sequenced part of the CDR3 DNA is TGTGCCAGCAGGAGACTAGCGCCTTCCTACAATGAG. It is translated as CASRRLAPSYNE. The CDR3 reads in full as CASRRLAPSYNEQFF. The chain employs TRBV6-2 or TRBV6-3 and TRBJ2-1; TRBD2 matches at 8 bases. The CDR3 goes on 3 residues after the read ends, and that part is filled in from the germline J gene. Trimming cost V 6 bases and J 1 base; bases outside gene matches: 5. The CDR3 covers 15 residues. CDR1 and CDR2 from the germline V gene are MNHEY and SVGEGT.